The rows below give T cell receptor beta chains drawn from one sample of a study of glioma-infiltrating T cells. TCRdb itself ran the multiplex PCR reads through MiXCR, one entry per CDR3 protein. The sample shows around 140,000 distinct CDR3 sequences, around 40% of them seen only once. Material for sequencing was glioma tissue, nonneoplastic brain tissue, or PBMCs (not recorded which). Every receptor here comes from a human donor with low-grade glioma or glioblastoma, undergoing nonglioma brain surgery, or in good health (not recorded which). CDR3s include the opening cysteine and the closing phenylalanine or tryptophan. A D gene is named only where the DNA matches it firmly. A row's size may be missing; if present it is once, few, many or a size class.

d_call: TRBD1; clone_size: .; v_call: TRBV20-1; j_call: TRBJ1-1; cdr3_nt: TGCAGTGCTCAAGGGGGCGGGAACACTGAAGCTTTCTTT; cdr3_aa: CSAQGGGNTEAFF
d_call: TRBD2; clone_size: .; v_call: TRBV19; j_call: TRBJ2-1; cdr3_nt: TGTGCCAGTAGTATCAGTAGCGGGGGGGCTTACAATGAGCAGTTCTTC; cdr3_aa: CASSISSGGAYNEQFF
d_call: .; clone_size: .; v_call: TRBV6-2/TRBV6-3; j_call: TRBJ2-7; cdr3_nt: TGTGCCAGCAGTTACTCGATTCCCCGACAAGCCTACGAGCAGTACTTC; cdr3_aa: CASSYSIPRQAYEQYF
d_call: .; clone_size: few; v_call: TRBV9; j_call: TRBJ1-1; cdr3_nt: TGTGCCAGCAGCGTACAGGGGAGGGGAAACACTGAAGCTTTCTTT; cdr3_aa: CASSVQGRGNTEAFF
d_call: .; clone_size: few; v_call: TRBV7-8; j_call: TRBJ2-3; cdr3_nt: TGTGCCGGCAGCGCCCTTAGCGGACCAAGCACAGATACGCAGTATTTT; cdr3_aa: CAGSALSGPSTDTQYF
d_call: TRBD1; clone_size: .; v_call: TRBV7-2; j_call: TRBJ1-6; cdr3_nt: TGTGCCAGCAGCTTAGCAGGGGGCTATTCACCCCTCCACTTT; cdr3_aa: CASSLAGGYSPLHF
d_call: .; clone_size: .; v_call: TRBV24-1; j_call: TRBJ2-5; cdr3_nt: TGTGCCACCAGTGATGGAGGAGCAGGAGAGACCCAGTACTTC; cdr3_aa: CATSDGGAGETQYF
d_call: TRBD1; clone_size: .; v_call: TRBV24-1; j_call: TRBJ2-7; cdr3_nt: TGTGCCACCAGTGAACAGACAGGGGGCGAGCAGTACTTC; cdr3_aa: CATSEQTGGEQYF
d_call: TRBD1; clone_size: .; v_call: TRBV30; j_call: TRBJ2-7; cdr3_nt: TGTGCCTGGAACGGACAGGGGTCCTACGAGCAGTACTTC; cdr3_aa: CAWNGQGSYEQYF
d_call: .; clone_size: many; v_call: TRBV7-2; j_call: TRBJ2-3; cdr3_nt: TGTGCCAGCAGCTCCCAACTGACAGGAACAGATACGCAGTATTTT; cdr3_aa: CASSSQLTGTDTQYF
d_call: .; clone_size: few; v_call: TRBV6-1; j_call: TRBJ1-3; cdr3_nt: TGCGCCAGCAGAACCGGGAGCTCTGGAAACACCATATATTTT; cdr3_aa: CASRTGSSGNTIYF
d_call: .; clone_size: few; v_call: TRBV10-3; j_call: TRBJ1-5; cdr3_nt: TGTGCCATCAGTGAGGGTAGACAGCCCCAGCATTTT; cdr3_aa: CAISEGRQPQHF
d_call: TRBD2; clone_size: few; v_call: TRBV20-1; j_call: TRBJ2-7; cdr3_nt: TGCAGTGCCGACGGGACTAGCGACTCCTACGAGCAGTACTTC; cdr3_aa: CSADGTSDSYEQYF
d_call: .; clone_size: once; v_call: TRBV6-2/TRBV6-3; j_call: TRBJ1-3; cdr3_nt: TGTGCCAGCAGTGATAAAACAGGGAGCGGAAACACCATATATTTT; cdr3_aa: CASSDKTGSGNTIYF
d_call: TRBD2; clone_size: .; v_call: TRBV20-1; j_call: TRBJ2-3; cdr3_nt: TGCAGTGCTACCTCCGGGACTAGCGACACAGATACGCAGTATTTT; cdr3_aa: CSATSGTSDTDTQYF
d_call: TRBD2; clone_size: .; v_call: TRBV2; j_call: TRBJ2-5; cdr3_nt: TGTGCCAGCAGCCGGAGACAGCGGGGGACACAAGAGACCCAGTACTTC; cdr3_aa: CASSRRQRGTQETQYF
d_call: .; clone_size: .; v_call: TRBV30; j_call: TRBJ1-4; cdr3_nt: TGTGCCTGGAGTTTTACGGTCGGAGGGGATGAAAAACTGTTTTTT; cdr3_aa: CAWSFTVGGDEKLFF
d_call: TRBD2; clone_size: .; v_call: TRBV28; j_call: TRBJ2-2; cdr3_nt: TGTGCCAGCAGTTTAGGGGGGGAGAACACCGGGGAGCTGTTTTTT; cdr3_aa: CASSLGGENTGELFF
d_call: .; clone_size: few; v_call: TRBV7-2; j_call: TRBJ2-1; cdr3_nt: TGTGCCAGCAGCTTAGTACCAGGCTACAATGAGCAGTTCTTC; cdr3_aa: CASSLVPGYNEQFF
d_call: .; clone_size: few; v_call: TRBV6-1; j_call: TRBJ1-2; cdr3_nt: TGTGCCAGCAGTGAAAACAGCAACTATGGCTACACCTTC; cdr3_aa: CASSENSNYGYTF
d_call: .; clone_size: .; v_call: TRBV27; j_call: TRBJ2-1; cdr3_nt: TGTGCCAGCCGGGACTTTACCTACAATGAGCAGTTCTTC; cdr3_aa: CASRDFTYNEQFF
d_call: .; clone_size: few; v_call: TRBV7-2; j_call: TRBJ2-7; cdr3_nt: TGTGCCAGCAGCTTAGGTTCAGGAGTTTACGAGCAGTACTTC; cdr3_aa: CASSLGSGVYEQYF
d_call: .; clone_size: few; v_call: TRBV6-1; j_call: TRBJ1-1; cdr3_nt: TGTGCCAGCAGATTCATTACGGGGACCACTGAAGCTTTCTTT; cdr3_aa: CASRFITGTTEAFF
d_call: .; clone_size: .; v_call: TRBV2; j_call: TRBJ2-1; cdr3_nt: TGTGCCAGCAGTGCCGGACAGTTTGGGGCAATGGGGCAGTTCTTC; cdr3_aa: CASSAGQFGAMGQFF
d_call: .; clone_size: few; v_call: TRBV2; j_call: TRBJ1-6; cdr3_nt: TGTGCCAGCAAGGTTAACAGTCAAAATTCACCCCTCCACTTT; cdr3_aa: CASKVNSQNSPLHF
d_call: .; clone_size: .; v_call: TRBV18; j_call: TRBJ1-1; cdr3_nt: TGTGCCAGCTCAGGGACACCGAACACTGAAGCTTTCTTT; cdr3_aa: CASSGTPNTEAFF
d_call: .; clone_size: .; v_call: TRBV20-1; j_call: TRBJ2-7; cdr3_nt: TGCAGTGCTAGTCGCTATTCCTACGAGCAGTACTTC; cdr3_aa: CSASRYSYEQYF
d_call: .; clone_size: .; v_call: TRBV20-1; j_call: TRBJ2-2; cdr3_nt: TGCAGTGCTAGAGCTCTGACAGGGAACACCGGGGAGCTGTTTTTT; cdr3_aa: CSARALTGNTGELFF
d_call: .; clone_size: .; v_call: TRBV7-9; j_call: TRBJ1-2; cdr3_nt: TGTGCCAGCAGCTTACTTTTGGGACTGAACTATGGCTACACCTTC; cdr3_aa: CASSLLLGLNYGYTF
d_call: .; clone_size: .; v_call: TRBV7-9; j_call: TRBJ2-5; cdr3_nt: TGTGCCAGCAGCTTATCCGCCCAAATTGGGGAGACCCAGTACTTC; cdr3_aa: CASSLSAQIGETQYF
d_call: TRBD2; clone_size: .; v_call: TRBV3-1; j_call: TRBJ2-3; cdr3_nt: TGTGCCAGCAGCCGACTAGCGGGAGAGTTCCCAGATACGCAGTATTTT; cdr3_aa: CASSRLAGEFPDTQYF